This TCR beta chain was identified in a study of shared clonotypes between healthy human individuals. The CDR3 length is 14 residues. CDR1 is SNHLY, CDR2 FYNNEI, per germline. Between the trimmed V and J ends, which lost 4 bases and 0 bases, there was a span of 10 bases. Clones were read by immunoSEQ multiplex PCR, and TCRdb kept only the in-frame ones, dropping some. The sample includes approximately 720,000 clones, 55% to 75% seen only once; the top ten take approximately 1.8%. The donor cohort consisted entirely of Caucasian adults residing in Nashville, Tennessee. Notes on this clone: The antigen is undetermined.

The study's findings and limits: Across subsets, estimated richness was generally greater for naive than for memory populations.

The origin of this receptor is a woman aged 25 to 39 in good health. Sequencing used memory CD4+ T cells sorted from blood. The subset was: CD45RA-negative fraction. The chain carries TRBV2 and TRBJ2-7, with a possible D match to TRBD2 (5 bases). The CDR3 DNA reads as TGTGCCAGCAGTGCGGATCGGGGCTCCTACGAGCAGTACTTC. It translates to CASSADRGSYEQYF.